Below, 14 T cell receptor beta chains from the same sample are listed, as sequenced in a study of a mutant IDH1 vaccine in newly diagnosed glioma. Clones were sequenced by immunoSEQ multiplex PCR, and TCRdb holds only the in-frame ones, with some missing. There are about 88,000 clones in the sample; roughly 87% occur only once, and nearly 5.5% lies in the top ten. Time point noted: baseline, week 1 (first vaccination visit). The treatment denotes: pre-vaccination baseline after standard-of-care therapy. Sample: PBMCs, taken from a glioma patient treated with radiotherapy, temozolomide or both. These receptors all come from a middle-aged man with glioma. Some clones in this sample may be carry-over from other donors' samples.

This chain joins TRBV6-5 and TRBJ1-2; D ambiguous. Germline-derived CDR1 and CDR2 are MNHEY and SVGAGI. CDR3 length: 14 residues. V was clipped by 2 bases and J by 1 base, with 8 bases between them. CDR3 in amino acids: CASSYGRVNYGYTF. The CDR3 DNA sequence: TGTGCCAGCAGTTACGGGAGGGTTAACTATGGCTACACCTTC.

This clone came up a few times. The chain carries TRBV2 and TRBJ2-7; D is ambiguous. Germline assignment: CDR1 SNHLY and CDR2 FYNNEI. CDR3 length: 13 residues. Deletions cut 2 bases from V and 4 bases from J, with 9 bases between. The CDR3 loop reads CASSEPYKYEQYF. For the CDR3, the DNA is TGTGCCAGCAGTGAACCTTACAAGTACGAGCAGTACTTC.

This sequence joins TRBV6-1 and TRBJ2-7; D gene uncertain. V gave up 6 bases and J gave up 4 bases, with 10 bases separating them. The CDR3 runs to 12 residues. In germline, CDR1 is MNHNS, CDR2 SASEGT. The CDR3 spells CASSENKYEQYF. The CDR3 DNA reads as TGTGCCAGCAGCGAAAACAAATACGAGCAGTACTTC.

This clone was seen only once. The J gene is TRBJ2-4, the V gene TRBV13; D not resolved. Germline V gene sequence: CDR1 PRHDT, CDR2 FYEKMQ (reference sequence). The CDR3 extends over 15 amino acids. Trimming stripped 2 bases from V and 3 bases from J, with 11 bases between. The DNA for the CDR3 is TGTGCCAGCAGCTTATCGGCCATAGGCAAAAACATTCAGTACTTC. This codes for CASSLSAIGKNIQYF.

The chain is built from TRBV5-4 and TRBJ1-4; no reliable D call. This CDR3 contains 13 residues. Trimming removed 5 bases from V and 3 bases from J, with 8 bases in between. Per germline, CDR1 SGHNT and CDR2 YYREEE (reference sequence). The CDR3 DNA sequence: TGTGCCAGCAGTGCTGGGGCTAATGAAAAACTGTTTTTT. This codes for CASSAGANEKLFF.

V gene TRBV6-1 combines with J gene TRBJ2-7; TRBD1 agrees at 8 bases. Germline CDR1 reads MNHNS; CDR2 reads SASEGT. The CDR3 spans 15 residues. V was clipped by 6 bases and J by 3 bases; unmatched bases: 10. In DNA form, the CDR3 reads TGTGCCAGCAGCCCAGATGGCAGGGGGCTCTACGAGCAGTACTTC. This sequence encodes CASSPDGRGLYEQYF.

This chain joins TRBV27 and TRBJ2-7, with D possibly being TRBD2 (6 bases). V shed 7 bases and J shed 3 bases, with 19 bases lying between them. Germline CDR1 and CDR2: MNHEY and SMNVEV (reference sequence). The CDR3 sequence is 15 residues long. CDR3 in amino acids: CASKSGATSNYEQYF. CDR3 nucleotides: TGTGCCAGCAAGTCCGGGGCGACTAGTAACTACGAGCAGTACTTC.

J is TRBJ1-2 and V is TRBV27; TRBD1 might be the D (6 bases). Germline V gene lookup returns CDR1 MNHEY and CDR2 SMNVEV (reference sequence). Trimming took 0 bases from V and 4 from J, leaving 9 bases between them. CDR3 length: 14 amino acids. CDR3 protein: CASSLSLDSYGYTF. The CDR3 nucleotides read TGTGCCAGCAGTTTATCTTTGGACAGCTATGGCTACACCTTC.

This rearrangement joins TRBV19 to TRBJ1-1; 7 bases align to TRBD1. The germline gives CDR1 LNHDA, CDR2 SQIVND (reference sequence). The V segment lost 5 bases and the J segment 5 bases; nucleotides outside the gene matches: 11. CDR3 length: 15 residues. This CDR3 is CASSGETGKRTEAFF. CDR3 in DNA: TGTGCCAGTAGTGGGGAGACAGGGAAAAGGACTGAAGCTTTCTTT.

The chain links TRBV2 to TRBJ1-2, with D perhaps matching TRBD1 (5 bases). CDR3 length: 13 residues. Germline CDR1 reads SNHLY; CDR2 reads FYNNEI. The chain's CDR3 is CASPGGGGYGYTF. As DNA, the CDR3 is TGTGCTTCACCGGGCGGGGGAGGCTATGGCTACACCTTC.

Written as DNA, the CDR3 is TGTGCCAGCAGCTTTCCAGGGATCAATCAGCCCCAGCATTTT. Amino acids: CASSFPGINQPQHF. The rearrangement uses TRBV7-9 and TRBJ1-5; TRBD1 might be the D (5 bases). The length of the CDR3 is 14 residues. The ends were cut back, 3 bases at V and 3 bases at J, with 9 bases in the middle. CDR1 is SEHNR, CDR2 FQNEAQ, per germline (reference sequence).

The chain combines TRBV6-1 with TRBJ1-1; maybe TRBD1 (5 bases). Trimming left V 5 bases short and J 5 bases short, with 12 bases between. CDR1 is MNHNS and CDR2 is SASEGT in the germline V gene. The CDR3 has 13 residues. CDR3 residues: CASSRVRETEAFF. CDR3 in DNA: TGTGCCAGCAGTCGTGTCAGGGAGACTGAAGCTTTCTTT.

The rearrangement uses TRBV2 and TRBJ1-2, with TRBD1 identical over 10 bases. Germline assignment: CDR1 SNHLY and CDR2 FYNNEI. V lost 6 bases to trimming and J lost 6 bases; unmatched junction nucleotides: 4. This CDR3 is built from 13 residues. Here the CDR3 DNA reads TGTGCCAGCAGGAGAGGACAGGGGGATGGCTACACCTTC. Its protein is CASRRGQGDGYTF. Full variable domain (rest looked up from reference TRBV2 and TRBJ1-2): EPEVTQTPSHQVTQMGQEVILRCVPISNHLYFYWYRQILGQKVEFLVSFYNNEISEKSEIFDDQFSVERPDGSNFTLKIRSTKLEDSAMYFCASRRGQGDGYTFGSGTRLTVV.

In DNA, the CDR3 is TGTGCCAGCAGTAAGGTCCAAAACACCGGGGAGCTGTTTTTT. The encoded protein is CASSKVQNTGELFF. The chain is built from TRBV2 and TRBJ2-2; D gene ambiguous. Germline CDR1 SNHLY, CDR2 FYNNEI. Trimming removed 5 bases at V and 2 bases at J, with 9 bases between. The CDR3 covers 14 residues.